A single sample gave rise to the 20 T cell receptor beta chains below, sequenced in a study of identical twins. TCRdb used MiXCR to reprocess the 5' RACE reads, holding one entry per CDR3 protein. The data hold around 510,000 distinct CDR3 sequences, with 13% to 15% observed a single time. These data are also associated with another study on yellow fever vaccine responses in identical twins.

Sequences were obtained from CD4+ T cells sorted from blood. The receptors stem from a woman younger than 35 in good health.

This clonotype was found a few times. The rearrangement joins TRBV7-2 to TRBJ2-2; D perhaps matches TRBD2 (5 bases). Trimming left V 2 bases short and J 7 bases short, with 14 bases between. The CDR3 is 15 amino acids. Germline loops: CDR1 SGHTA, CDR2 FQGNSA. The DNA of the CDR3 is TGTGCCAGCAGCTTATTATGGACTTCGGTCGGGGAGCTGTTTTTT. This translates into CASSLLWTSVGELFF.

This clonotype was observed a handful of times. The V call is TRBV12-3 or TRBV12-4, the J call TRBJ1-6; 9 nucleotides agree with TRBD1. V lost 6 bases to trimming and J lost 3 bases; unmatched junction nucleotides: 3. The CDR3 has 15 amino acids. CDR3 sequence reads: CASRGQGLYNSPLHF. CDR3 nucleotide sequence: TGTGCCAGCAGGGGACAGGGACTCTATAATTCACCCCTCCACTTT.

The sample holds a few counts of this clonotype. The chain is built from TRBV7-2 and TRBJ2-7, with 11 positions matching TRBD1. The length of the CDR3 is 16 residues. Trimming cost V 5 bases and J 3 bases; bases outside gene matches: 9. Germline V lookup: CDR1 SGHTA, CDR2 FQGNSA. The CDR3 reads CASSPNPGQGGYEQYF. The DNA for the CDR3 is TGTGCCAGCAGCCCAAACCCGGGACAGGGGGGCTACGAGCAGTACTTC.

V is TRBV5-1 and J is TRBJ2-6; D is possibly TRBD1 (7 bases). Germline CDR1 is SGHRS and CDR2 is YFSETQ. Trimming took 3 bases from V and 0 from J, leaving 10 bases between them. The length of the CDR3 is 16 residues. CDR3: CASSSGGISGANVLTF. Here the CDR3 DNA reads TGCGCCAGCAGCTCAGGGGGGATCTCTGGGGCCAACGTCCTGACTTTC.

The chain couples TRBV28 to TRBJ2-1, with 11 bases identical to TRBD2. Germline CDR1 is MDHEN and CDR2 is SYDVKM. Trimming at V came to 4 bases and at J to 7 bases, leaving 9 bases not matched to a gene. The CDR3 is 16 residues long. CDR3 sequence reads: CASSYIAGGHLNEQFF. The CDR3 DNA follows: TGTGCCAGCAGTTATATAGCGGGGGGGCATTTGAATGAGCAGTTCTTC.

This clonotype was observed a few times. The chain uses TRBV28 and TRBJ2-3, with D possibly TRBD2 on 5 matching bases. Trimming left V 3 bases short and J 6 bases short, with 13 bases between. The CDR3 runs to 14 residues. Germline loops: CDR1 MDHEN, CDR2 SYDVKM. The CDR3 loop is CASSLGKRADTQYF. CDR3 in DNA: TGTGCCAGCAGTTTGGGGAAGAGGGCCGATACGCAGTATTTT.

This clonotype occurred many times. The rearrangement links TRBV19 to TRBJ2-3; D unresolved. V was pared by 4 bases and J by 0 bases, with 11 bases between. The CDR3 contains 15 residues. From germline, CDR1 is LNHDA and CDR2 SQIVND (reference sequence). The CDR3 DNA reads TGTGCCAGTAGTACGGAAGGTGGGAGCACAGATACGCAGTATTTT. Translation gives CASSTEGGSTDTQYF.

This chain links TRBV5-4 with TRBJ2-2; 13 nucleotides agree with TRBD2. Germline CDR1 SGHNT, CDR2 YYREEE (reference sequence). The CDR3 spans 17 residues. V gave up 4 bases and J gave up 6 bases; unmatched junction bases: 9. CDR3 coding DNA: TGTGCCAGCAGCGAGGGGACTAGCGGGATCGGGGCCGGGGAGCTGTTTTTT. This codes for CASSEGTSGIGAGELFF.

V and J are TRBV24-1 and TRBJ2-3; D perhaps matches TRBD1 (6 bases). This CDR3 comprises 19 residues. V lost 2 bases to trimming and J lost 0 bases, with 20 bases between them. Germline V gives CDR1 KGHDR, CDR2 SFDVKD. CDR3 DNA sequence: TGTGCCACCAGTGATTCTTCATTAAGGGGGTCTACTAGCACAGATACGCAGTATTTT. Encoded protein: CATSDSSLRGSTSTDTQYF.

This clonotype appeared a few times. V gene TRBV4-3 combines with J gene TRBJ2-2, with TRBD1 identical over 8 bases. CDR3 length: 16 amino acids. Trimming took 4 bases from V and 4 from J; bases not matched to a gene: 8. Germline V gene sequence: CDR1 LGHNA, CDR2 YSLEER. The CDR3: CASSRGQGSGTGELFF. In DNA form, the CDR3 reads TGCGCCAGCAGCCGAGGACAGGGTAGCGGCACCGGGGAGCTGTTTTTT.

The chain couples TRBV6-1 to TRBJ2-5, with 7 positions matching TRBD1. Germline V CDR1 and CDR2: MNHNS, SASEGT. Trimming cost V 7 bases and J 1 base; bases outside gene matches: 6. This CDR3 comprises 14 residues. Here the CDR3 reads CASTSGTAQETQYF. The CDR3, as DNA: TGTGCCAGCACCTCAGGGACAGCCCAAGAGACCCAGTACTTC.

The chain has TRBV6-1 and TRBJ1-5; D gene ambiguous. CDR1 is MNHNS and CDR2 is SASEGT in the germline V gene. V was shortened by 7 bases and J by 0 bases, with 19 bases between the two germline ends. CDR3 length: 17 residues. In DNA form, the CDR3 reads TGTGCCAGCATTTTCGTGGATAATCCTTATAGCAATCAGCCCCAGCATTTT. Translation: CASIFVDNPYSNQPQHF.

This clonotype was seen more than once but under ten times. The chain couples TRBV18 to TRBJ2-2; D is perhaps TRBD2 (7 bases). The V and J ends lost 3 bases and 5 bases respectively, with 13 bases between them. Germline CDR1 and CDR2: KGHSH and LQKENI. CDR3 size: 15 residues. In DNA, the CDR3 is TGTGCCAGCTCACCGCTCAGCGGGACAACCGGGGAGCTGTTTTTT. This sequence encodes CASSPLSGTTGELFF.

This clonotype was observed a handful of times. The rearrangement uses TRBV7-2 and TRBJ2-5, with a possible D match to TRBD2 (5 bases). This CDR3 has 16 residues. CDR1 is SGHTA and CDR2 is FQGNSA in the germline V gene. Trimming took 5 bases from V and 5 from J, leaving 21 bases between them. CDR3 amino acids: CASSRRSAGPLETQYF. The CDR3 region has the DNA TGTGCCAGCAGCAGGCGTAGCGCTGGACCCTTGGAGACCCAGTACTTC.

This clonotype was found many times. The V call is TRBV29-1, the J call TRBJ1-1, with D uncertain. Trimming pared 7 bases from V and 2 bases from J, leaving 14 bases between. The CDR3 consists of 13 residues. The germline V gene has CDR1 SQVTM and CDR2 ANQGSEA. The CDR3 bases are TGCAGCGCGCAACGAGGGCCTAACACTGAAGCTTTCTTT. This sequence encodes CSAQRGPNTEAFF.

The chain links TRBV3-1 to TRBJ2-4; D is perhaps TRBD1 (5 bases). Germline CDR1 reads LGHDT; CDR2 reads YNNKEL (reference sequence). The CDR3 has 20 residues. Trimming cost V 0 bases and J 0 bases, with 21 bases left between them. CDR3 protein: CASSQDGFSGQKLAKNIQYF. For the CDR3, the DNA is TGTGCCAGCAGCCAAGATGGCTTTTCAGGACAAAAGCTAGCCAAAAACATTCAGTACTTC.

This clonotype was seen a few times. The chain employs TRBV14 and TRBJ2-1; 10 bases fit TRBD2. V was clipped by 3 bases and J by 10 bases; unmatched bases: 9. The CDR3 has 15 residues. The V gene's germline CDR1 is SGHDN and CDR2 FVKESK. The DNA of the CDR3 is TGTGCCAGCAGCCAGTCAGCGGGGGGGCTGAAAGAGCAGTTCTTC. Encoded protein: CASSQSAGGLKEQFF. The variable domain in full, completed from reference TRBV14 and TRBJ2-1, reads EAGVTQFPSHSVIEKGQTVTLRCDPISGHDNLYWYRRVMGKEIKFLLHFVKESKQDESGMPNNRFLAERTGGTYSTLKVQPAELEDSGVYFCASSQSAGGLKEQFFGPGTRLTVL.

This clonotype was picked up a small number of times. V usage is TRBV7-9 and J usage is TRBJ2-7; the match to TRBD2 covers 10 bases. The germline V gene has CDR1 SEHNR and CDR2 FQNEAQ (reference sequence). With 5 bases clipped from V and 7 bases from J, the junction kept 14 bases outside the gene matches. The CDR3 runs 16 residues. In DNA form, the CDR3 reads TGTGCCAGCAGCCTAGACGAAAAGCGGGAGGGTCGAGAGCAGTACTTC. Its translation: CASSLDEKREGREQYF.

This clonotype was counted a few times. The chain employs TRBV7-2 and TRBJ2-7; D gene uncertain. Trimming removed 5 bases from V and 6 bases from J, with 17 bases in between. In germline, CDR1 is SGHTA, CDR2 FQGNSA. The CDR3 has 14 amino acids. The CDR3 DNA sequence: TGTGCCAGCAGCGTAGGCGGCAAGGGTGCCGAGCAGTACTTC. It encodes CASSVGGKGAEQYF.

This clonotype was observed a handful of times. CDR3 in DNA: TGTGCCAGCAGCTCCTTTCAGGGTACCGGGGAGCTGTTTTTT. It yields the protein CASSSFQGTGELFF. The chain recombines TRBV7-6 with TRBJ2-2; perhaps TRBD1 as D (5 bases). Trimming removed 4 bases at V and 5 bases at J, with 11 bases between. CDR1 and CDR2 (germline): SGHVS, FNYEAQ. The CDR3 length is 14 residues. Full variable domain (rest looked up from reference TRBV7-6 and TRBJ2-2): GAGVSQSPRYKVTKRGQDVALRCDPISGHVSLYWYRQALGQGPEFLTYFNYEAQQDKSGLPNDRFSAERPEGSISTLTIQRTEQRDSAMYRCASSSFQGTGELFFGEGSRLTVL.